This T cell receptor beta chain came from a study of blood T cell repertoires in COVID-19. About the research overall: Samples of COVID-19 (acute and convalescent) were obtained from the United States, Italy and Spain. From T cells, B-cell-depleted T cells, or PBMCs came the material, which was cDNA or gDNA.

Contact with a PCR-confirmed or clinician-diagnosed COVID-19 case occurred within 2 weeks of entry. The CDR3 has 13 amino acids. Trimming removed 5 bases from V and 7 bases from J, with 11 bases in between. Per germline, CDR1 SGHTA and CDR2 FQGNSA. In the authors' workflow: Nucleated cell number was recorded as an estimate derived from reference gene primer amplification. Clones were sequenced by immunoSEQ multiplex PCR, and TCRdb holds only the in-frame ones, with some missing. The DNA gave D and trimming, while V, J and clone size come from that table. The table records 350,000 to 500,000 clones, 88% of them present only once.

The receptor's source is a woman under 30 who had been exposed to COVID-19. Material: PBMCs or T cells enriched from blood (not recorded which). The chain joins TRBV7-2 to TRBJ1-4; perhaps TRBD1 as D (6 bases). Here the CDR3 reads CASSQTGIEKLFF. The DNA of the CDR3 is TGTGCCAGCAGCCAAACAGGGATTGAAAAACTGTTTTTT.